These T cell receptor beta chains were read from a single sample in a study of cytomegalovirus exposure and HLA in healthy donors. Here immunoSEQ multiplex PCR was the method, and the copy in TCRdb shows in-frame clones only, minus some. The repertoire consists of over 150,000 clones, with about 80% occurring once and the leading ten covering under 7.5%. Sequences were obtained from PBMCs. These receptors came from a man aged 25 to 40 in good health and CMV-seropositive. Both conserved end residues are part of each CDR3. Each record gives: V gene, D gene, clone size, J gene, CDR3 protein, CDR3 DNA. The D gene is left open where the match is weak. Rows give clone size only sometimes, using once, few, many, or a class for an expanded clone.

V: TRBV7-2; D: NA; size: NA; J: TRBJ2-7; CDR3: CASSLVTTGSYEQYF; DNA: TGTGCCAGCAGCTTAGTGACGACAGGTTCCTACGAGCAGTACTTC
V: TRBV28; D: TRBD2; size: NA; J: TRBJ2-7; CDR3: CASSGGVQYF; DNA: TGTGCCAGCAGTGGGGGGGTACAGTACTTC
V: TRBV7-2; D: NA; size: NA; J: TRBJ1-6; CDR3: CASSSPGGSYLNNSPLHF; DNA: TGTGCCAGCAGCTCCCCCGGAGGGAGCTACTTAAATAATTCACCCCTCCACTTT
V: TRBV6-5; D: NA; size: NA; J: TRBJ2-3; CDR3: CASSPTTDTQYF; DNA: TGTGCCAGCAGTCCTACCACAGATACGCAGTATTTT
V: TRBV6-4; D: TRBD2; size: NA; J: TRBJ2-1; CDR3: CASRDRGTSGRGDEQFF; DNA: TGTGCCAGCCGGGACAGGGGGACTAGCGGGAGGGGTGATGAGCAGTTCTTC
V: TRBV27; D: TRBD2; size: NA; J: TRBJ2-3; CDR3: CASSLKTRGGDTQYF; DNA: TGTGCCAGCAGTTTAAAGACGCGGGGGGGCGATACGCAGTATTTT
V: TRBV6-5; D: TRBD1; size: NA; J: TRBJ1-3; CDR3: CASSPGGTVGNTIYF; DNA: TGTGCCAGCAGCCCAGGGGGTACCGTAGGAAACACCATATATTTT
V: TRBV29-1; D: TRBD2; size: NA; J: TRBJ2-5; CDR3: CSANLAGEETQYF; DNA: TGCAGCGCGAATCTAGCGGGAGAAGAGACCCAGTACTTC
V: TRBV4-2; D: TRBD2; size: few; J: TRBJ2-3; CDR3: CASSQDIGTSGIRDTQYF; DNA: TGTGCCAGCAGCCAAGATATTGGCACTAGCGGGATCAGAGATACGCAGTATTTT
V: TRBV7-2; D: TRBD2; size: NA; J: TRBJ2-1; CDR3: CASSAQGTSGTYNEQLF; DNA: TGTGCCAGCAGCGCACAGGGGACTAGCGGGACTTACAATGAGCAGCTCTTC
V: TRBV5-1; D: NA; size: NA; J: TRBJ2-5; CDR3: CASGLSGHYQETQYF; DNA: TGCGCCAGCGGATTGTCGGGACACTACCAAGAGACCCAGTACTTC
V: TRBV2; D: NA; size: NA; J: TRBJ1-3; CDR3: CASIRDSGNTIYF; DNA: TGTGCCAGCATCCGGGACTCTGGAAACACCATATATTTT
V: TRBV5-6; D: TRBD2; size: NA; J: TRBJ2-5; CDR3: CASSPGLGGQETQYF; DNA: TGTGCCAGCAGCCCGGGACTAGGGGGACAAGAGACCCAGTACTTC
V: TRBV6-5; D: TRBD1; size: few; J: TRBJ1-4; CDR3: CASSYSLTGGEKLFF; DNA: TGTGCCAGCAGTTACTCGTTGACAGGGGGTGAAAAACTGTTTTTT
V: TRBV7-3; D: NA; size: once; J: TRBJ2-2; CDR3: CASSLNLATYTGELFF; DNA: TGTGCCAGCAGCTTAAACCTAGCGACCTACACCGGGGAGCTGTTTTTT
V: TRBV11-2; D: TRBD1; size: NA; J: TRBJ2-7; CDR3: CASSLYRGGYEQYF; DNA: TGTGCCAGCAGCTTATACAGGGGCGGCTACGAGCAGTACTTC
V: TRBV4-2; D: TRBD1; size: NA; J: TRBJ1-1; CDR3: CASSRPRGPNTEAFF; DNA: TGTGCCAGCAGCCGCCCGAGGGGGCCGAACACTGAAGCTTTCTTT
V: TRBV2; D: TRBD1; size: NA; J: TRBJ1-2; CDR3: CAPSDRAGYGYTF; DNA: TGTGCCCCCTCGGACAGGGCGGGTTATGGCTACACCTTC
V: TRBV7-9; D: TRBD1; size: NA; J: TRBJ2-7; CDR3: CSSSLVTPGGRGYEQYF; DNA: TGTTCCAGCAGCTTAGTAACCCCAGGGGGAAGAGGGTACGAGCAGTACTTC
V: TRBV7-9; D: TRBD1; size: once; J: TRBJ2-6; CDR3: CASSWRTGTGDAGANVLTF; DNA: TGTGCCAGCAGCTGGAGAACCGGGACAGGGGACGCTGGGGCCAACGTCCTGACTTTC
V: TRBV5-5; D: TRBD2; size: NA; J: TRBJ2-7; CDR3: CASSFAGDSYEQYF; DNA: TGTGCCAGCAGCTTCGCGGGGGACTCCTACGAGCAGTACTTC
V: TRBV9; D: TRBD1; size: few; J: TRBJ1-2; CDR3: CASRGGGDRGIGNYGYTF; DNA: TGTGCCAGCAGAGGAGGGGGGGACAGGGGGATTGGTAACTATGGCTACACCTTC
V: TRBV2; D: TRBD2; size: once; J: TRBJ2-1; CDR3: CASSEGLAGGSPPYNEQFF; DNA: TGTGCCAGCAGTGAGGGGCTAGCGGGAGGAAGCCCGCCCTACAATGAGCAGTTCTTC
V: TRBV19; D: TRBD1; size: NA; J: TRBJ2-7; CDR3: CASSATRQGPKEYF; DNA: TGTGCCAGTAGTGCCACGCGACAGGGGCCCAAGGAGTACTTC
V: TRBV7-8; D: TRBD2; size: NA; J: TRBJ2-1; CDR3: CASSSRLAGGGGSYNEQFF; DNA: TGTGCCAGCAGCTCGCGACTAGCGGGAGGGGGTGGGTCCTACAATGAGCAGTTCTTC
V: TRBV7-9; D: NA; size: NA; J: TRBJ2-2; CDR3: CSSSALTSPIGNTGELFF; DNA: TGTTCCAGCAGCGCGTTGACTAGTCCAATCGGGAACACCGGGGAGCTGTTTTTT
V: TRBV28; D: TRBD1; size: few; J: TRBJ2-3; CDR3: CASSLTRTGGITDTQYF; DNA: TGTGCCAGCAGTCTAACCCGGACAGGGGGCATCACAGATACGCAGTATTTT
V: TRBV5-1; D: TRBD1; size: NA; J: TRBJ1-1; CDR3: CASSLEGQGGNTEAFF; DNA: TGCGCCAGCAGCTTGGAGGGGCAGGGGGGAAACACTGAAGCTTTCTTT
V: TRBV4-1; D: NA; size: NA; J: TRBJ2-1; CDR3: CASSQDYRNYNEQFF; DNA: TGCGCCAGCAGCCAAGATTACAGGAATTACAATGAGCAGTTCTTC